This TCR beta chain appears in the sequencing data of a study of cytomegalovirus exposure and HLA in healthy donors. TCRdb's copy holds only in-frame clones and misses some; the assay was immunoSEQ multiplex PCR. Of 95,000 to 150,000 clones in the sample, more than 75% were seen once. V lost 3 bases to trimming and J lost 8 bases, with 14 bases between them. Germline CDR1 is LNHDA and CDR2 is SQIVND (reference sequence). The CDR3 consists of 14 residues. Sequencing input: PBMCs. The chain is built from TRBV19 and TRBJ2-1; D gene unclear. The origin of this receptor is a woman aged 30 to 39 in good health and CMV-seronegative. CDR3 coding DNA: TGTGCCAGTAGTATTCCCGGGTCGGCGGATGAGCAGTTCTTC. Protein sequence: CASSIPGSADEQFF.